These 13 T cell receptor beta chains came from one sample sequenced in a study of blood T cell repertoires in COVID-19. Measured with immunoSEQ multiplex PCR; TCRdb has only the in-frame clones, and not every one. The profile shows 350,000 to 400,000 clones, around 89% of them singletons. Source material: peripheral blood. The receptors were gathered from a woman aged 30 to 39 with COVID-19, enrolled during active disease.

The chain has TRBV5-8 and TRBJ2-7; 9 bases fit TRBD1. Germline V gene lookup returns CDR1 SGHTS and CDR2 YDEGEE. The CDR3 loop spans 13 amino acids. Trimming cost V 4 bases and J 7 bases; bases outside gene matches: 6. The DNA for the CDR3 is TGTGCCAGCAGCCGCAGGGACAGGGATGAGCAGTACGTC. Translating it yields CASSRRDRDEQYV.

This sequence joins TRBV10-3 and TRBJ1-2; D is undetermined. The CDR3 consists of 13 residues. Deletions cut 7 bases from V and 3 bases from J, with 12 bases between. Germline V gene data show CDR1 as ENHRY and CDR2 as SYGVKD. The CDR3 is CAIKSIEDYGYTF. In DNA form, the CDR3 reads TGTGCCATCAAGAGCATCGAAGACTATGGCTACACCTTC.

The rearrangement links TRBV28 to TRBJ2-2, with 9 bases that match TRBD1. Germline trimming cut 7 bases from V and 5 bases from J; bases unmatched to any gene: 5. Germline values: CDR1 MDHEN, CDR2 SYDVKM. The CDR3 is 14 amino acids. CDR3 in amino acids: CASIPGQGTGELFF. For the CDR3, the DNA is TGTGCCAGCATCCCGGGACAGGGTACCGGGGAGCTGTTTTTT.

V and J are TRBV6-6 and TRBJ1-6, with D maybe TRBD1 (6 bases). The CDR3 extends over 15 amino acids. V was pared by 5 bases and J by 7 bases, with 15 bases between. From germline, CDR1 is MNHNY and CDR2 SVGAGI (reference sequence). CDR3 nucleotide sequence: TGTGCCAGCAGTCACAAGGGGGGGTTGAATTCACCCCTCCACTTT. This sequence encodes CASSHKGGLNSPLHF.

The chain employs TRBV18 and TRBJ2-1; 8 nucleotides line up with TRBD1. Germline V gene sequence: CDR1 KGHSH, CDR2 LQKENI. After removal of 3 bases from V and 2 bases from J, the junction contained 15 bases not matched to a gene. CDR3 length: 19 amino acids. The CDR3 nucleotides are TGTGCCAGCTCACCCATAGACAGGGGTCCGAGTTTCCCCTACAATGAGCAGTTCTTC. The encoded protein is CASSPIDRGPSFPYNEQFF.

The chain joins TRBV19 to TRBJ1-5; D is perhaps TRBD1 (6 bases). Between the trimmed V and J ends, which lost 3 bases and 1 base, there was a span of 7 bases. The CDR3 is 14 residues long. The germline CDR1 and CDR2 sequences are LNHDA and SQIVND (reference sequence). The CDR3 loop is CASSIQGSNQPQHF. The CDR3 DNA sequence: TGTGCCAGTAGTATTCAGGGGAGCAATCAGCCCCAGCATTTT.

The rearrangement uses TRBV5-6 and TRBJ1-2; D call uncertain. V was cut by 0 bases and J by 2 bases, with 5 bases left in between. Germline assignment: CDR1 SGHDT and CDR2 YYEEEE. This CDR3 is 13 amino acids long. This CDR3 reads CASSLGLNYGYTF. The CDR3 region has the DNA TGTGCCAGCAGCTTGGGACTGAACTATGGCTACACCTTC.

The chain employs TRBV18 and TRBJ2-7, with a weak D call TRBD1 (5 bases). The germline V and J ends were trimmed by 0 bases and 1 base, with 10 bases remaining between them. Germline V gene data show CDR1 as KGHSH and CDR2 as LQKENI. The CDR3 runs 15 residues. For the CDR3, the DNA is TGTGCCAGCTCACCACCGGGCAGGGAATCCTACGAGCAGTACTTC. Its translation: CASSPPGRESYEQYF.

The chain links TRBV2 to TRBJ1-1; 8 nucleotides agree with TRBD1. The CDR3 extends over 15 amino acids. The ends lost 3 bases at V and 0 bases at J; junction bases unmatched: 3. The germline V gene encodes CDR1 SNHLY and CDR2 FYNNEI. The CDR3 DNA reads TGTGCCAGCAGTGACAGGGGGCGGGTGAACACTGAAGCTTTCTTT. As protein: CASSDRGRVNTEAFF.

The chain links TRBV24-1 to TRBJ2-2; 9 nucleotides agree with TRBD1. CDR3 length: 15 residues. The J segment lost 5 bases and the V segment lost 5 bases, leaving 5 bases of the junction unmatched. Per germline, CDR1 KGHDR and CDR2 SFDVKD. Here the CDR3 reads CATSGDRAKTGELFF. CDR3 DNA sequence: TGTGCCACCAGTGGGGACAGGGCAAAAACCGGGGAGCTGTTTTTT.

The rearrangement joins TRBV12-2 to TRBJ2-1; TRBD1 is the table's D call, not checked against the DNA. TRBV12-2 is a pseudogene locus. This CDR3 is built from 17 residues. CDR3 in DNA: TGTGCAAGTCGCGCCGAGGTCAGGGGAAGCTCCTACAATGAGCAGTTCTTC. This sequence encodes CASRAEVRGSSYNEQFF.

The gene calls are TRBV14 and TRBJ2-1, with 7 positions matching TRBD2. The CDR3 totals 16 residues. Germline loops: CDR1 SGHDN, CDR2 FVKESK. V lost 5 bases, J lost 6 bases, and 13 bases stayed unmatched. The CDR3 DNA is TGTGCCAGCAGCTCCACTCTAGCGGTCGACATCAATGAGCAGTTCTTC. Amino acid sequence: CASSSTLAVDINEQFF.

The CDR3 region has the DNA TGTGCCAGCAGCCTCGGACTAGCGGATCGCTACGAGCAGTACGTC. Translating it yields CASSLGLADRYEQYV. V gene TRBV5-4 combines with J gene TRBJ2-7, with 10 bases matching TRBD2. Germline V lookup: CDR1 SGHNT, CDR2 YYREEE (reference sequence). V lost 4 bases to trimming and J lost 3 bases; unmatched junction nucleotides: 7. The CDR3 is 15 amino acids.